Shown below are 27 T cell receptor beta chains from a single sample sequenced in a study of cytomegalovirus exposure and HLA in healthy donors. This PCR relied on a set of 60 Vbeta primers and 13 Jbeta primers. This table comes from immunoSEQ multiplex PCR, and its TCRdb copy is limited to in-frame clones, with some not included. Here the sample spans roughly 150,000 clones, around 76% being singletons. Sequenced sample: PBMCs. These receptors were obtained from a girl aged 10 to 17 in good health and CMV-seropositive.

This clone was seen just once. This chain uses TRBV4-3 with TRBJ1-4; D is unclear. Germline loops: CDR1 LGHNA, CDR2 YSLEER. The CDR3 has 16 amino acids. The V end lost 0 bases, the J end lost 5 bases, and 13 bases lay between the germline ends. The CDR3 coding sequence is TGCGCCAGCAGCCAAGATAGAGAGGGCCTGAATGAAAAACTGTTTTTT. Translating gives CASSQDREGLNEKLFF.

This chain connects TRBV20-1 to TRBJ1-1; no reliable D call. Trimming cost V 1 base and J 9 bases, with 9 bases left between them. CDR1 and CDR2 (germline): DFQATT, SNEGSKA (reference sequence). The CDR3 sequence is 11 residues long. CDR3 in amino acids: CSARVEQKAFF. CDR3 nucleotide sequence: TGCAGTGCTAGAGTAGAACAGAAAGCTTTCTTT.

In this sample, this clone turned up a few times. This rearrangement joins TRBV9 to TRBJ2-1; D uncertain. CDR3 size: 15 residues. Trimming removed 1 base from V and 2 bases from J, with 10 bases in between. Germline values: CDR1 SGDLS, CDR2 YYNGEE. CDR3 DNA sequence: TGTGCCAGCAGCGTAAGTGGTGGCCCCTACAATGAGCAGTTCTTC. It yields the protein CASSVSGGPYNEQFF. The complete variable domain, with remaining parts taken from reference TRBV9 and TRBJ2-1, reads DSGVTQTPKHLITATGQRVTLRCSPRSGDLSVYWYQQSLDQGLQFLIQYYNGEERAKGNILERFSAQQFPDLHSELNLSSLELGDSALYFCASSVSGGPYNEQFFGPGTRLTVL.

The chain has TRBV5-4 and TRBJ1-2; D might be TRBD1 (6 bases). V was shortened by 0 bases and J by 5 bases, with 11 bases between the two germline ends. This CDR3 is built from 14 residues. Germline V gene data show CDR1 as SGHNT and CDR2 as YYREEE (reference sequence). The CDR3 loop is CASSLGRGGYGYTF. CDR3 in DNA: TGTGCCAGCAGCTTGGGAAGGGGGGGGTATGGCTACACCTTC.

The CDR3 DNA reads TGTGCCAGCAGCTTAGGGCTAGCGGGGAATTCGGGGAATGAGCAGTTCTTC. Translating it yields CASSLGLAGNSGNEQFF. The chain uses TRBV7-3 and TRBJ2-1; 9 nucleotides line up with TRBD2. There are 17 residues in the CDR3. Germline CDR1 reads SGHTA; CDR2 reads FQGTGA. V lost 2 bases to trimming and J lost 7 bases; unmatched junction nucleotides: 12. Using reference TRBV7-3 and TRBJ2-1 for the parts outside the CDR3, the full variable domain is GAGVSQTPSNKVTEKGKYVELRCDPISGHTALYWYRQSLGQGPEFLIYFQGTGAADDSGLPNDRFFAVRPEGSVSTLKIQRTERGDSAVYLCASSLGLAGNSGNEQFFGPGTRLTVL.

V and J are TRBV7-9 and TRBJ2-7; the D gene is possibly TRBD1 (6 bases). V was cut by 4 bases and J by 2 bases, with 18 bases left in between. The CDR3 sequence is 16 residues long. Germline V CDR1 and CDR2: SEHNR, FQNEAQ (reference sequence). The CDR3 DNA is TGTGCCAGCAGCTCCGACAGGAAGGAGTTTACCTACGAGCAGTACTTC. This sequence encodes CASSSDRKEFTYEQYF.

This clone was detected only once. The chain recombines TRBV6-5 with TRBJ1-6; TRBD1 matches at 7 bases. J was trimmed by 10 bases and V by 2 bases; bases with no gene match: 8. The CDR3 totals 15 residues. From germline, CDR1 is MNHEY and CDR2 SVGAGI. The CDR3 nucleotides are TGTGCCAGCAGTTACGGAGGGGGCCGGGGGTCACCCCTCCACTTT. The encoded protein is CASSYGGGRGSPLHF.

Turning to this clone: A junction end diverges from the germline sequence, so it may reflect a read error. J is TRBJ1-1 and V is TRBV7-9; D is ambiguous. The CDR3 sequence is 10 residues long. CDR1 is SEHNR, CDR2 FQNEAQ, per germline (reference sequence). The DNA of the CDR3 is TGTTCCAGCAGCTTTAGCGAAGCTTTCTTT. Translating it yields CSSSFSEAFF. The full variable domain, completed using reference TRBV7-9 and TRBJ1-1, is DTGVSQNPRHKITKRGQNVTFRCDPISEHNRLYWYRQTLGQGPEFLTYFQNEAQLEKSRLLSDRFSAERPKGSFSTLEIQRTEQGDSAMYLCSSSFSEAFFGQGTRLTVV.

The V call is TRBV19, the J call TRBJ2-1; 14 bases are shared with TRBD2. The CDR3 runs to 15 residues. Germline trimming cut 4 bases from V and 9 bases from J; bases unmatched to any gene: 5. Looked up from germline, CDR1 is LNHDA and CDR2 is SQIVND (reference sequence). The CDR3 is CASSRLAGGPGEQFF. For the CDR3, the DNA is TGTGCCAGTAGTAGACTAGCGGGAGGGCCAGGTGAGCAGTTCTTC.

The CDR3 loop reads CASSPEDRGFGYEQYF. CDR3 sequence (DNA): TGTGCCAGCAGCCCTGAGGACAGGGGGTTCGGTTACGAGCAGTACTTC. The chain uses TRBV7-2 and TRBJ2-7; TRBD1 matches 10 bases. Per germline, CDR1 SGHTA and CDR2 FQGNSA. The CDR3 totals 16 residues. Unmatched junction bases numbered 11, after V lost 5 bases and J lost 4 bases. The whole variable domain, filled in from reference TRBV7-2 and TRBJ2-7, reads GAGVSQSPSNKVTEKGKDVELRCDPISGHTALYWYRQSLGQGLEFLIYFQGNSAPDKSGLPSDRFSAERTGGSVSTLTIQRTQQEDSAVYLCASSPEDRGFGYEQYFGPGTRLTVT.

The chain couples TRBV18 to TRBJ2-5; D gene unclear. CDR3 length equals 12 residues. Germline V lookup: CDR1 KGHSH, CDR2 LQKENI. The V end lost 0 bases, the J end lost 4 bases, and 3 bases lay between the germline ends. CDR3 region: CASSPPLETQYF. CDR3 nucleotide sequence: TGTGCCAGCTCACCACCCCTAGAGACCCAGTACTTC.

The chain has TRBV5-1 and TRBJ2-5; 9 positions match TRBD2. This CDR3 contains 15 residues. Germline V gives CDR1 SGHRS, CDR2 YFSETQ. V lost 2 bases to trimming and J lost 3 bases; unmatched junction nucleotides: 5. This chain's CDR3 is CASSFSGRGEETQYF. The CDR3 bases are TGCGCCAGCAGCTTTAGCGGGAGAGGGGAAGAGACCCAGTACTTC.

The chain employs TRBV11-2 and TRBJ2-1; D uncertain. Trimming stripped 5 bases from V and 2 bases from J, with 16 bases between. The length of the CDR3 is 16 residues. The germline gives CDR1 SGHAT, CDR2 FQNNGV. The CDR3 bases are TGTGCCAGCAGCCCGCTTGGCGGTGTCGCCTACAATGAGCAGTTCTTC. Protein product: CASSPLGGVAYNEQFF.

The genes are TRBV6-6 and TRBJ2-1; D is perhaps TRBD2 (5 bases). The CDR3 loop spans 14 amino acids. The germline gives CDR1 MNHNY, CDR2 SVGAGI (reference sequence). Between the trimmed V and J ends, which lost 7 bases and 13 bases, there was a span of 23 bases. The CDR3 region is CASTPGRSTLSQFF. CDR3 DNA: TGTGCCAGCACCCCGGGGAGAAGCACTCTCTCCCAGTTCTTC.

J is TRBJ2-5 and V is TRBV14; tentative D call: TRBD2 (5 bases). With 1 base removed from V and 5 bases from J, the gap between germline ends came to 8 bases. This CDR3 is built from 13 residues. Germline-derived CDR1 and CDR2 are SGHDN and FVKESK. The CDR3 reads CASSQVRGETQYF. DNA of the CDR3: TGTGCCAGCAGCCAAGTCAGAGGGGAGACCCAGTACTTC.

This chain joins TRBV28 and TRBJ2-2, with D tentatively TRBD1 (5 bases). This CDR3 is 13 amino acids long. V lost 3 bases to trimming and J lost 6 bases, with 8 bases between them. Germline V lookup: CDR1 MDHEN, CDR2 SYDVKM. The CDR3 loop reads CASSFVGPGELFF. CDR3 DNA: TGTGCCAGCAGTTTTGTGGGGCCCGGGGAGCTGTTTTTT.

The chain carries TRBV27 and TRBJ1-2, with 8 positions matching TRBD1. There are 14 residues in the CDR3. The J segment lost 3 bases and the V segment lost 6 bases, leaving 6 bases of the junction unmatched. CDR1 MNHEY and CDR2 SMNVEV come from the germline V gene (reference sequence). The DNA of the CDR3 is TGTGCCAGCAGACGGACAGGGTTACACTATGGCTACACCTTC. Encoded protein: CASRRTGLHYGYTF.

In this sample, this clone turned up once. The chain employs TRBV28 and TRBJ1-1; 8 positions match TRBD1. Germline loops: CDR1 MDHEN, CDR2 SYDVKM. V shed 4 bases, J shed 0 bases, and the junction held 7 bases outside the gene matches. This CDR3 is built from 16 residues. The CDR3: CASSSRTGSMNTEAFF. CDR3 nucleotide sequence: TGTGCCAGCAGTTCCCGGACAGGGAGCATGAACACTGAAGCTTTCTTT.

For this clone: The germline gene is not matched at one end of the junction; a read error may be the cause. The chain joins TRBV28 to TRBJ2-7, with D possibly matching TRBD2 (6 bases). CDR1 is MDHEN, CDR2 SYDVKM, per germline. CDR3 size: 16 residues. CDR3 loop: CASSPTAGTGPYEQCF. The CDR3 coding sequence is TGTGCCAGCAGCCCTACTGCGGGGACGGGGCCCTACGAGCAGTGCTTC.

The rearrangement joins TRBV5-1 to TRBJ2-7, with TRBD1 as a possible D gene (6 bases). The V end lost 4 bases, the J end lost 0 bases, and 11 bases lay between the germline ends. Germline V gene sequence: CDR1 SGHRS, CDR2 YFSETQ. The CDR3 sequence is 14 residues long. The CDR3 sequence: CASSHDRSSYEQYF. The DNA of the CDR3 is TGCGCCAGCAGCCATGACAGGAGCTCCTACGAGCAGTACTTC.

The chain employs TRBV28 and TRBJ2-5; 7 bases are a match to TRBD1. Per germline, CDR1 MDHEN and CDR2 SYDVKM. The CDR3 is 14 amino acids. Losses at the gene ends were 5 bases for V and 3 bases for J; bases not matched to a gene: 6. The CDR3 sequence is CASSPSGTEETQYF. The CDR3 nucleotides are TGTGCCAGCAGTCCCTCCGGGACAGAAGAGACCCAGTACTTC.

This clone appeared a single time. This chain connects TRBV11-2 to TRBJ1-1; D is ambiguous. Trimming removed 0 bases from V and 5 bases from J, with 10 bases in between. The CDR3 runs to 14 residues. The germline gives CDR1 SGHAT, CDR2 FQNNGV. CDR3 amino acids: CASSLDLGNTEAFF. DNA for the CDR3: TGTGCCAGCAGCTTAGACCTCGGGAATACTGAAGCTTTCTTT.

The chain is built from TRBV7-2 and TRBJ1-5; a possible D gene is TRBD1 (5 bases). CDR1 SGHTA and CDR2 FQGNSA come from the germline V gene. V lost 4 bases, J lost 2 bases, and 12 bases lay in between. CDR3 length: 15 residues. Here the CDR3 DNA reads TGTGCCAGCAGCTCTCGTGGGGGGGGCAATCAGCCCCAGCATTTT. Protein product: CASSSRGGGNQPQHF.

The chain has TRBV19 and TRBJ1-4; D uncertain. Germline-derived CDR1 and CDR2 are LNHDA and SQIVND (reference sequence). The CDR3 runs to 16 residues. V lost 4 bases and J lost 5, with 17 bases in between. The CDR3 loop is CASSTASGTGNEKLFF. CDR3 in DNA: TGTGCCAGTAGTACCGCATCGGGAACGGGGAATGAAAAACTGTTTTTT. The full variable domain, its missing parts supplied by reference TRBV19 and TRBJ1-4, is DGGITQSPKYLFRKEGQNVTLSCEQNLNHDAMYWYRQDPGQGLRLIYYSQIVNDFQKGDIAEGYSVSREKKESFPLTVTSAQKNPTAFYLCASSTASGTGNEKLFFGSGTQLSVL.

The CDR3 DNA reads as TGTGCCTGGGGGGACAGTAGCAATCAGCCCCAGCATTTT. Amino acid sequence: CAWGDSSNQPQHF. The genes are TRBV30 and TRBJ1-5; 7 bases map to TRBD1. CDR3 length equals 13 residues. The junction had 1 base not matched to a gene; V was cut back by 5 bases and J by 0 bases. Germline V gene lookup returns CDR1 GTSNPN and CDR2 SVGIG (reference sequence).

The chain employs TRBV11-1 and TRBJ2-7, with D tentatively TRBD1 (6 bases). This CDR3 region has 14 residues. Germline CDR1 and CDR2: SGHAT and FQDESV (reference sequence). V was cut by 4 bases and J by 2 bases, with 12 bases left in between. The CDR3 reads CASSSKQGPYEQYF. The CDR3 bases are TGTGCCAGCAGCTCTAAACAGGGTCCCTACGAGCAGTACTTC.

This chain's CDR3 is CASSLGTRLDNEQFF. CDR3 nucleotide sequence: TGTGCCAGCAGCTTGGGGACTAGGCTCGACAATGAGCAGTTCTTC. The chain recombines TRBV5-6 with TRBJ2-1, with 7 bases aligning to TRBD2. CDR3 length: 15 residues. Germline lookup yields CDR1 SGHDT and CDR2 YYEEEE. J was trimmed by 5 bases and V by 0 bases; bases with no gene match: 5.